These T cell receptor beta chains were read from a single sample in a study of early T cells in non-severe SARS-CoV-2 infection. TCRdb independently ran MiXCR on the 5' RACE reads; one entry per CDR3 protein. The profile shows tens of thousands of distinct CDR3 sequences, around 4.6% of them singletons. Material for sequencing was whole blood. The receptors originated from an adult who was a healthcare worker with PCR-confirmed SARS-CoV-2 infection or an uninfected control (not recorded which). The conserved cysteine and the conserved F or W are not part of the CDR3 here.

>TRBV20-1|TRBJ1-1
SASGTGYTEAF
>TRBV6-5|TRBJ1-3
ASSFGTGDYTIY
>TRBV29-1|TRBJ2-7
SAITGEPGYEQY
>TRBV12-3/TRBV12-4|TRBJ2-3
ASSSSSSGTPDTQY
>TRBV20-1|TRBJ2-7
SARRSGIGEQY
>TRBV7-8|TRBJ2-2
ATSLAANTGELF
>TRBV5-4|TRBJ2-1
ASSSRGSSYNEQF
>TRBV3-1|TRBJ1-6
ASSQPDRGGSPLH
>TRBV9|TRBJ2-1
ASSAGQGDNEQF
>TRBV12-3/TRBV12-4|TRBJ1-6
ASSLEGGITYNSPLH
>TRBV6-2/TRBV6-3|TRBJ2-1
ASSRDRASYNEQF
>TRBV20-1|TRBJ1-6
SARDRGSYNSPLH
>TRBV4-2|TRBJ2-1
ASSQVGQGSEQF
>TRBV7-8|TRBJ2-7
ASSLSGTGLYEQY
>TRBV5-1|TRBJ2-7
ASSLDGGAGEQY
>TRBV2|TRBJ1-1
AIRTVNTEAF
>TRBV18|TRBJ1-1
ASSPVQDTEAF
>TRBV21-1|TRBJ1-5
ASSKREIARH
>TRBV5-1|TRBJ2-3
ASMNSGGSDTQY
>TRBV7-7|TRBJ1-5
ASSSKQGKIQPQH
>TRBV7-6|TRBJ2-5
ASSPRIAGDQETQY
>TRBV20-1|TRBJ1-6
SAPVGENSPLH
>TRBV20-1|TRBJ2-7
SARQLSSYEQY
>TRBV6-2/TRBV6-3|TRBJ2-3
ASRELAGSTDTQY
>TRBV25-1|TRBJ2-5
ASSDTRASYWETQY
>TRBV5-6|TRBJ2-6
ASSLDRSGANVLT
>TRBV11-2|TRBJ2-1
ASSLDPPGLASNEQF
>TRBV25-1|TRBJ2-3
ASSDVRVSTDTQY
>TRBV7-6|TRBJ2-2
ASSLGGGTGELF
>TRBV5-1|TRBJ1-2
ASSLVGQTYGYT
>TRBV10-3|TRBJ1-2
ASSPRPIYGYT
>TRBV9|TRBJ2-2
ASSPHLQGSELF
>TRBV12-3/TRBV12-4|TRBJ2-4
ASSSGEIQY
>TRBV4-2|TRBJ2-1
ASSLNWGQNYNEQF
>TRBV5-1|TRBJ2-1
ASSLTSGGWNEQF
>TRBV3-1|TRBJ2-7
ASSLDRRSYEQY
>TRBV29-1|TRBJ2-3
SAAGGPGDTQY
>TRBV7-8|TRBJ2-5
ASSRGRTEETQY
>TRBV5-4|TRBJ2-3
ASSLEPGTDTQY
>TRBV18|TRBJ2-1
ASSPEANNEQF
>TRBV2|TRBJ1-5
ASSQGAGQPQH
>TRBV6-5|TRBJ1-2
ASSSNSNYGYT
>TRBV29-1|TRBJ1-5
SVVTEAGGNQPQH
>TRBV27|TRBJ2-1
ASRGTGGPGHNEQF